A selection of T cell receptor beta chains follows, all from one sample in a study of high-grade serous ovarian cancer treatment subgroups. Some clones are missing from TCRdb's copy, which holds only in-frame ones; the method was immunoSEQ multiplex PCR. Among 6,000 to 7,000 clones listed, around 75% were seen once. The sample consisted of tumor tissue. The receptors stem from a human donor with high-grade serous ovarian cancer. Each CDR3 is given with its conserved first and last residue. Each record gives: V gene, D gene, clone size, J gene, CDR3 length, CDR3 protein, CDR3 DNA. A D gene is named only where the DNA matches it firmly. Clone sizes are given selectively: once, few, many, or a class where the clone is expanded.

v_gene: TRBV7-9; d_gene: TRBD1; abundance: .; j_gene: TRBJ2-7; len: 15; CDR3aa: CASSSEGQGIYEQYF; CDR3nt: TGTGCCAGCAGCTCAGAAGGACAGGGGATCTACGAGCAGTACTTC
v_gene: TRBV7-2; d_gene: .; abundance: .; j_gene: TRBJ2-3; len: 13; CDR3aa: CASSLPPADTQYF; CDR3nt: TGTGCCAGCAGCTTACCCCCCGCGGATACGCAGTATTTT
v_gene: TRBV5-8; d_gene: .; abundance: .; j_gene: TRBJ2-1; len: 14; CDR3aa: CASSVSSSYNEQFF; CDR3nt: TGTGCCAGCAGCGTGTCGTCCTCCTACAATGAGCAGTTCTTC
v_gene: TRBV7-9; d_gene: .; abundance: .; j_gene: TRBJ2-1; len: 12; CDR3aa: CASSLGVHEQFF; CDR3nt: TGTGCCAGCAGCTTAGGGGTCCATGAGCAGTTCTTC
v_gene: TRBV7-2; d_gene: .; abundance: .; j_gene: TRBJ2-3; len: 13; CDR3aa: CASSPAQSDTQYF; CDR3nt: TGTGCCAGCAGCCCCGCCCAGTCAGATACGCAGTATTTT
v_gene: TRBV27; d_gene: .; abundance: .; j_gene: TRBJ2-1; len: 13; CDR3aa: CASSLGYHNEQFF; CDR3nt: TGTGCCAGCAGTTTAGGTTACCACAATGAGCAGTTCTTC
v_gene: TRBV5-6; d_gene: .; abundance: .; j_gene: TRBJ1-5; len: 18; CDR3aa: CASFPLEGFRARNQPQHF; CDR3nt: TGTGCCAGCTTCCCGTTGGAGGGGTTTAGAGCCCGCAATCAGCCCCAGCATTTT
v_gene: TRBV27; d_gene: .; abundance: .; j_gene: TRBJ1-2; len: 11; CDR3aa: CATQHGLGYTF; CDR3nt: TGTGCCACCCAACACGGCCTGGGCTACACCTTC
v_gene: TRBV4-1; d_gene: .; abundance: .; j_gene: TRBJ2-3; len: 16; CDR3aa: CASSQGLVRWTDTQYF; CDR3nt: TGCGCCAGCAGCCAAGGTCTAGTCCGCTGGACAGATACGCAGTATTTT
v_gene: TRBV6-6; d_gene: TRBD2; abundance: .; j_gene: TRBJ2-7; len: 15; CDR3aa: CASSDPGAGLYEQYF; CDR3nt: TGTGCCAGCTCCGACCCCGGAGCGGGACTCTACGAGCAGTACTTC
v_gene: TRBV28; d_gene: .; abundance: .; j_gene: TRBJ1-1; len: 15; CDR3aa: CASSRLQELNTEAFF; CDR3nt: TGTGCCAGCAGTAGACTCCAGGAGCTGAACACTGAAGCTTTCTTT
v_gene: TRBV5-1; d_gene: .; abundance: .; j_gene: TRBJ2-1; len: 15; CDR3aa: CASSLGEDLYNEQFF; CDR3nt: TGCGCCAGCAGCTTGGGCGAGGACCTCTACAATGAGCAGTTCTTC
v_gene: TRBV4-2; d_gene: .; abundance: .; j_gene: TRBJ2-1; len: 14; CDR3aa: CASSLEDGYNEQFF; CDR3nt: TGTGCCAGCAGCCTTGAGGACGGCTACAATGAGCAGTTCTTC
v_gene: TRBV2; d_gene: .; abundance: .; j_gene: TRBJ2-5; len: 12; CDR3aa: CASSPRRETQYF; CDR3nt: TGTGCCAGCAGCCCCCGGCGGGAGACCCAGTACTTC
v_gene: TRBV10-1; d_gene: .; abundance: once; j_gene: TRBJ1-1; len: 15; CDR3aa: CASSESVAGNTEAFF; CDR3nt: TGCGCCAGCAGTGAGTCTGTGGCAGGGAACACTGAAGCTTTCTTT
v_gene: TRBV2; d_gene: .; abundance: .; j_gene: TRBJ1-2; len: 13; CDR3aa: CASGQTSGDGYTF; CDR3nt: TGTGCCAGTGGACAGACTTCAGGGGATGGCTACACCTTC
v_gene: TRBV18; d_gene: TRBD2; abundance: .; j_gene: TRBJ2-1; len: 16; CDR3aa: CASSPPLAGTYNEQFF; CDR3nt: TGTGCCAGCTCACCACCTCTAGCGGGGACCTACAATGAGCAGTTCTTC
v_gene: TRBV6-6; d_gene: .; abundance: .; j_gene: TRBJ1-1; len: 16; CDR3aa: CASSYLAGTLNTEAFF; CDR3nt: TGTGCCAGCAGTTATCTGGCAGGGACCCTGAACACTGAAGCTTTCTTT
v_gene: TRBV6-5; d_gene: TRBD1; abundance: once; j_gene: TRBJ1-1; len: 14; CDR3aa: CASKPGQVNTEAFF; CDR3nt: TGTGCCAGCAAACCGGGACAGGTGAACACTGAAGCTTTCTTT
v_gene: TRBV7-2; d_gene: TRBD1; abundance: few; j_gene: TRBJ1-2; len: 14; CDR3aa: CASSRGTGNYGYTF; CDR3nt: TGTGCCAGCAGCCGCGGGACAGGGAACTATGGCTACACCTTC
v_gene: TRBV11-2; d_gene: TRBD2; abundance: .; j_gene: TRBJ2-5; len: 12; CDR3aa: CASSAPRGGQYF; CDR3nt: TGTGCCAGCAGCGCGCCCCGGGGGGGCCAGTACTTC
v_gene: TRBV28; d_gene: TRBD2; abundance: .; j_gene: TRBJ2-2; len: 16; CDR3aa: CASKDGLAGRTGELFF; CDR3nt: TGTGCCAGCAAAGATGGACTAGCGGGACGAACCGGGGAGCTGTTTTTT
v_gene: TRBV20-1; d_gene: .; abundance: .; j_gene: TRBJ2-1; len: 11; CDR3aa: CSAGVGDEQFF; CDR3nt: TGCAGTGCTGGGGTCGGGGATGAGCAGTTCTTC
v_gene: TRBV6-6; d_gene: .; abundance: .; j_gene: TRBJ2-3; len: 12; CDR3aa: CASSYQAPPQYF; CDR3nt: TGTGCCAGCAGTTACCAGGCCCCCCCGCAGTATTTT
v_gene: TRBV7-2; d_gene: .; abundance: once; j_gene: TRBJ1-1; len: 13; CDR3aa: CASSLARFAEAFF; CDR3nt: TGTGCCAGCAGCTTGGCTAGGTTTGCTGAAGCTTTCTTT
v_gene: TRBV6-6; d_gene: TRBD1; abundance: few; j_gene: TRBJ1-1; len: 13; CDR3aa: CASRMGTAYEAFF; CDR3nt: TGTGCCAGCAGGATGGGGACAGCCTATGAAGCTTTCTTT
v_gene: TRBV28; d_gene: .; abundance: .; j_gene: TRBJ2-5; len: 14; CDR3aa: CASSPRLRQETQYF; CDR3nt: TGTGCCAGCAGTCCCCGCCTGCGCCAAGAGACCCAGTACTTC
v_gene: TRBV28; d_gene: .; abundance: .; j_gene: TRBJ2-7; len: 15; CDR3aa: CASSLAAGGTYEQYF; CDR3nt: TGTGCCAGCAGTTTAGCGGCAGGGGGGACCTACGAGCAGTACTTC
v_gene: TRBV7-2; d_gene: TRBD1; abundance: .; j_gene: TRBJ2-2; len: 14; CDR3aa: CASSTLTGSGELFF; CDR3nt: TGTGCCAGCAGTACCCTGACAGGGTCTGGGGAGCTGTTTTTT
v_gene: TRBV5-4; d_gene: TRBD2; abundance: .; j_gene: TRBJ2-1; len: 16; CDR3aa: CASSFPTSGSLNEQFF; CDR3nt: TGTGCCAGCAGCTTCCCGACTAGCGGGAGCCTAAATGAGCAGTTCTTC
v_gene: TRBV6-1; d_gene: TRBD1; abundance: .; j_gene: TRBJ2-2; len: 15; CDR3aa: CASSTGTGGTGELFF; CDR3nt: TGTGCCAGCAGTACCGGGACAGGGGGGACCGGGGAGCTGTTTTTT
v_gene: TRBV5-6; d_gene: .; abundance: once; j_gene: TRBJ1-1; len: 14; CDR3aa: CASSLAHLNTEAFF; CDR3nt: TGTGCCAGCAGCTTGGCACACTTGAACACTGAAGCTTTCTTT
v_gene: TRBV7-2; d_gene: .; abundance: .; j_gene: TRBJ2-5; len: 12; CDR3aa: CASSFGQETQYF; CDR3nt: TGTGCCAGCAGCTTTGGGCAAGAGACCCAGTACTTC
v_gene: TRBV2; d_gene: TRBD2; abundance: .; j_gene: TRBJ2-7; len: 16; CDR3aa: CASYGTSGISSYEQYF; CDR3nt: TGTGCCAGCTACGGGACTAGCGGGATTAGCTCCTACGAGCAGTACTTC
v_gene: TRBV5-6; d_gene: .; abundance: .; j_gene: TRBJ2-4; len: 13; CDR3aa: CASSPLGTPIQYF; CDR3nt: TGTGCCAGCAGCCCCCTAGGGACCCCGATTCAGTACTTC
v_gene: TRBV30; d_gene: .; abundance: .; j_gene: TRBJ2-7; len: 13; CDR3aa: CAWSPRDHQGQYF; CDR3nt: TGTGCCTGGAGTCCCCGGGACCATCAGGGGCAGTACTTC
v_gene: TRBV27; d_gene: TRBD1; abundance: once; j_gene: TRBJ2-7; len: 12; CDR3aa: CPRTGPTHEQYF; CDR3nt: TGTCCTCGGACAGGACCTACCCACGAGCAGTACTTC
v_gene: TRBV7-9; d_gene: .; abundance: .; j_gene: TRBJ1-4; len: 15; CDR3aa: CAIQEGSSTNEKLFF; CDR3nt: TGTGCCATACAAGAGGGCTCTTCAACTAATGAAAAACTGTTTTTT
v_gene: TRBV2; d_gene: TRBD1; abundance: .; j_gene: TRBJ1-6; len: 15; CDR3aa: CASRVRGGNNSPLHF; CDR3nt: TGTGCCAGCAGGGTCAGGGGGGGAAATAATTCACCCCTCCACTTT